This TCR beta chain is drawn from a study of blood T cell repertoires in COVID-19. Turning to the study itself: There were acute and convalescent COVID-19 samples, and they came from the United States, Italy and Spain. Sources were T cells, B-cell-depleted T cells, or PBMCs; the material itself was cDNA or gDNA.

The V and J ends lost 3 bases and 4 bases, in that order; junction bases with no gene match: 5. The CDR3 is made up of 14 amino acids. Germline V gives CDR1 SGHRS, CDR2 YFSETQ. As regards this clone: The same CDR3 is also encoded by other DNA sequences in this sample.

How the authors handled the data: For nucleated cells, counts were estimated from reference gene primer amplification. Clones were read by immunoSEQ multiplex PCR, and TCRdb kept only the in-frame ones, dropping some. V, J and clone size derive from that table, while D and trimming were established from the DNA sequence. The sample lists more than 300,000 clones, 86% occurring once. This receptor was taken from a woman in her fifties or sixties with acute or convalescent COVID-19. The V gene is TRBV5-1, the J gene TRBJ2-5; 8 nucleotides line up with TRBD1. Material for sequencing was peripheral blood. CDR3 DNA sequence: TGCGCCAGCAGCTCCGGACAGGGCAGAGAGACCCAGTACTTC. Protein sequence: CASSSGQGRETQYF.